One sample yielded the 8 T cell receptor beta chains listed below, sequenced in a study of blood T cell repertoires in COVID-19. The table came from immunoSEQ multiplex PCR; TCRdb's copy has only in-frame clones and leaves some out. Among 220,000 or so clones listed, around 82% were seen once. The sequencing sample was made of peripheral blood. These receptor sequences come from a woman in her thirties who had recovered from COVID-19.

The chain is built from TRBV28 and TRBJ2-1, with TRBD2 matching over 13 bases. CDR3 length: 17 residues. The germline gives CDR1 MDHEN, CDR2 SYDVKM. The V and J ends lost 6 bases and 4 bases, in that order; junction bases with no gene match: 9. CDR3 coding DNA: TGTGCCAGCAGCTCAGGGACTAGCGGGACGGATTACAATGAGCAGTTCTTC. Protein: CASSSGTSGTDYNEQFF.

This clone showed up just a few times. The V call is TRBV30, the J call TRBJ2-3; possibly TRBD2 for D (6 bases). The ends were cut back, 8 bases at V and 5 bases at J, with 17 bases in the middle. The CDR3 contains 13 residues. The V gene's germline CDR1 is GTSNPN and CDR2 SVGIG (reference sequence). As DNA, the CDR3 is TGTGCCGCTCCGGGGGTAACTGGAGATACGCAGTATTTT. It yields the protein CAAPGVTGDTQYF.

The chain combines TRBV30 with TRBJ2-2; 8 bases are a match to TRBD2. Germline CDR1 and CDR2: GTSNPN and SVGIG (reference sequence). This CDR3 region has 16 residues. The J segment lost 6 bases and the V segment lost 6 bases, leaving 15 bases of the junction unmatched. CDR3 nucleotides: TGTGCCTGCAAAAGCCATCCTAGCGGGTATTCCGGGGAGCTGTTTTTT. Translating gives CACKSHPSGYSGELFF.

The V and J genes are TRBV3-1 (or the pseudogene TRBV3-2) and TRBJ1-2, with a weak D call TRBD1 (5 bases). From germline, CDR1 is LGHDT and CDR2 YNNKEL (reference sequence). V was cut by 0 bases and J by 3 bases, with 11 bases left in between. The CDR3 covers 15 residues. Here the CDR3 DNA reads TGTGCCAGCAGCCAAGAACCAGGGATCCACTATGGCTACACCTTC. Its protein product is CASSQEPGIHYGYTF.

The CDR3 here is CASSFRQFNEKLFF. CDR3 in DNA: TGTGCCAGCAGTTTTAGACAGTTTAATGAAAAACTGTTTTTT. The V gene is TRBV28, the J gene TRBJ1-4; tentative D call: TRBD1 (5 bases). The ends were cut back, 3 bases at V and 4 bases at J, with 9 bases in the middle. This CDR3 region has 14 residues. The germline V gene has CDR1 MDHEN and CDR2 SYDVKM.

The rearrangement links TRBV13 to TRBJ2-6; a possible D gene is TRBD1 (6 bases). Germline V lookup: CDR1 PRHDT, CDR2 FYEKMQ (reference sequence). V was trimmed by 5 bases and J by 3 bases, leaving 17 bases between them. The CDR3 length is 17 residues. The CDR3 DNA sequence: TGTGCCAGCAGCGCCGGGACAACGGTTTTTGGGGCCAACGTCCTGACTTTC. Residues: CASSAGTTVFGANVLTF. Using reference TRBV13 and TRBJ2-6 for the parts outside the CDR3, the full variable domain is AAGVIQSPRHLIKEKRETATLKCYPIPRHDTVYWYQQGPGQDPQFLISFYEKMQSDKGSIPDRFSAQQFSDYHSELNMSSLELGDSALYFCASSAGTTVFGANVLTFGAGSRLTVL.

The chain uses TRBV6-5 and TRBJ2-7; 8 nucleotides match TRBD1. The V gene end was trimmed by 2 bases and the J gene end by 7 bases; junction bases not matched to a gene: 7. From germline, CDR1 is MNHEY and CDR2 SVGAGI. The CDR3 consists of 14 residues. The CDR3 sequence: CASSYAQGVREQYF. The CDR3, as DNA: TGTGCCAGCAGTTACGCACAGGGGGTGAGGGAGCAGTACTTC.

This rearrangement joins TRBV10-3 to TRBJ2-1; 9 bases agree with TRBD2. Germline values: CDR1 ENHRY, CDR2 SYGVKD. Losses at the gene ends were 0 bases for V and 12 bases for J; bases not matched to a gene: 9. The CDR3 sequence is 15 residues long. The CDR3 sequence: CAISESGGRGFRQFF. In nucleotides, the CDR3 is TGTGCCATCAGTGAGTCTGGCGGGAGGGGCTTTCGGCAGTTCTTC.